This entry is about one TCR beta chain. Its specificity is unknown. The data belong to a study of cytomegalovirus exposure and HLA in healthy donors. Study-wide findings and caveats: In a later analysis, first-cohort TCR clusters were found to tend to co-occur in the 120 or so validation repertoires.

Assay used: immunoSEQ multiplex PCR; TCRdb lists only in-frame clones, some missing. The table includes 150,000 to 200,000 clones, roughly 81% detected once. Deletions cut 6 bases from V and 3 bases from J, with 9 bases between. Germline loops: CDR1 MNHNS, CDR2 SASEGT. The CDR3 spans 13 residues. V usage is TRBV6-1 and J usage is TRBJ2-1; no clear D. The sequencing input was PBMCs. The TCR originated in a woman under 40 in good health and CMV-seronegative. The CDR3: CASSQTGYNEQFF. Here the CDR3 DNA reads TGTGCCAGCAGCCAGACGGGCTACAATGAGCAGTTCTTC.